Below, 22 T cell receptor beta chains from the same sample are listed, as sequenced in a study of early T cells in non-severe SARS-CoV-2 infection. TCRdb called the 5' RACE reads again in MiXCR, with one record for every CDR3 protein. The sample yields roughly 60,000 distinct CDR3 sequences, roughly 12% seen once. Sequenced sample: whole blood. The receptor source for this set is an adult who was a healthcare worker with PCR-confirmed SARS-CoV-2 infection or an uninfected control (not recorded which).

This clonotype was observed a few times. V usage is TRBV5-4 and J usage is TRBJ1-1; TRBD1 matches 9 bases. This CDR3 contains 16 residues. Germline assignment: CDR1 SGHNT and CDR2 YYREEE (reference sequence). V lost 0 bases, J lost 3 bases, and 6 bases stayed unmatched. The CDR3 DNA is TGTGCCAGCAGCTTGGGTGGTGACAGGGGGTACACTGAAGCTTTCTTT. Residues: CASSLGGDRGYTEAFF.

This clonotype has a count of ten or more. This chain links TRBV7-2 with TRBJ1-2, with D possibly matching TRBD1 (6 bases). This CDR3 comprises 15 residues. Trimming took 4 bases from V and 7 from J, leaving 19 bases between them. Germline V gene sequence: CDR1 SGHTA, CDR2 FQGNSA. CDR3 region: CASSSPGGRVSGYTF. CDR3 coding DNA: TGTGCCAGCAGCTCGCCCGGGGGGCGCGTCTCTGGCTACACCTTC.

The rearrangement uses TRBV7-8 and TRBJ2-7, with 7 positions matching TRBD2. There are 14 residues in the CDR3. Germline V gene lookup returns CDR1 SGHVS and CDR2 FQNEAQ. The V gene end was trimmed by 2 bases and the J gene end by 4 bases; junction bases not matched to a gene: 5. In nucleotides, the CDR3 is TGTGCCAGCAGCTTAACGGGACTAAGGTACGAGCAGTACTTC. Encoded protein: CASSLTGLRYEQYF. Based on the CDR3 plus reference TRBV7-8 and TRBJ2-7, the full variable domain is GAGVSQSPRYKVAKRGQDVALRCDPISGHVSLFWYQQALGQGPEFLTYFQNEAQLDKSGLPSDRFFAERPEGSVSTLKIQRTQQEDSAVYLCASSLTGLRYEQYFGPGTRLTVT.

This rearrangement joins TRBV12-3 or TRBV12-4 to TRBJ1-5, with D possibly being TRBD1 (6 bases). The CDR3 runs 14 residues. Trimming removed 6 bases at V and 1 base at J, with 10 bases between. CDR3 nucleotide sequence: TGTGCCAGCAGGACTACAGGGAGCAATCAGCCCCAGCATTTT. This translates into CASRTTGSNQPQHF.

This clonotype was seen repeatedly, ten times or more. The gene calls are TRBV7-2 and TRBJ2-5, with TRBD2 as a possible D gene (6 bases). The V end was cut by 4 bases, the J end by 2 bases, with 8 bases between. Germline-derived CDR1 and CDR2 are SGHTA and FQGNSA. The CDR3 has 13 amino acids. CDR3 DNA sequence: TGTGCCAGCAGCTCGGACTATCAAGAGACCCAGTACTTC. As protein: CASSSDYQETQYF.

This clonotype has just a few counts. V and J are TRBV3-1 and TRBJ2-3; D not resolved. This CDR3 is 16 amino acids long. V gave up 2 bases and J gave up 0 bases, with 12 bases separating them. Germline CDR1 and CDR2: LGHDT and YNNKEL (reference sequence). The CDR3 DNA reads as TGTGCCAGCAGCCAAAAGGCCGGACGTAGCACAGATACGCAGTATTTT. Translation: CASSQKAGRSTDTQYF.

The sample holds many counts of this clonotype. The chain uses TRBV7-9 and TRBJ1-1; D gene uncertain. The V gene lost 1 base and the J gene lost 6 bases, with 6 bases spanning the gap. This CDR3 has 12 residues. Germline lookup yields CDR1 SEHNR and CDR2 FQNEAQ (reference sequence). CDR3 amino acids: CASSLVSAEAFF. CDR3 coding DNA: TGTGCCAGCAGCTTAGTCAGCGCTGAAGCTTTCTTT.

This clonotype was seen at least ten times. The V gene is TRBV7-2, the J gene TRBJ2-1, with TRBD2 matching over 7 bases. The trim removed 7 bases at V and 9 bases at J, leaving 18 bases unmatched. Germline V gene data show CDR1 as SGHTA and CDR2 as FQGNSA. CDR3 length: 16 amino acids. The CDR3 DNA reads as TGTGCCAGCACCCCGGGGGGTGCGGGCCCCGAAGGTGAGCAGTTCTTC. Residues: CASTPGGAGPEGEQFF.

V gene TRBV28 combines with J gene TRBJ1-4; D possibly corresponds to TRBD1 (5 bases). The V end lost 6 bases, the J end lost 8 bases, and 13 bases lay between the germline ends. Per the germline V gene, CDR1 is MDHEN and CDR2 is SYDVKM. The CDR3 runs 13 residues. The CDR3 region is CASRGGLGEKLFF. The CDR3 coding sequence is TGTGCCAGCAGGGGGGGACTCGGCGAAAAACTGTTTTTT.

The CDR3 spells CASSLTVSSYNEQFF. CDR3 in DNA: TGCGCCAGCAGCCTGACAGTTAGCTCCTACAATGAGCAGTTCTTC. The chain is built from TRBV5-1 and TRBJ2-1; D is perhaps TRBD1 (5 bases). Per germline, CDR1 SGHRS and CDR2 YFSETQ. The CDR3 runs to 15 residues. Between the trimmed V and J ends, which lost 4 bases and 0 bases, there was a span of 11 bases.

This chain joins TRBV29-1 and TRBJ1-1, with TRBD1 as a possible D gene (5 bases). This CDR3 region has 12 residues. Trimming left V 5 bases short and J 5 bases short, with 12 bases between. The germline V gene has CDR1 SQVTM and CDR2 ANQGSEA. Here the CDR3 DNA reads TGCAGCGTTAAAAGGGACGGTACTGAAGCTTTCTTT. Its translation is CSVKRDGTEAFF. Variable domain in full (rest from reference TRBV29-1 and TRBJ1-1): SAVISQKPSRDICQRGTSLTIQCQVDSQVTMMFWYRQQPGQSLTLIATANQGSEATYESGFVIDKFPISRPNLTFSTLTVSNMSPEDSSIYLCSVKRDGTEAFFGQGTRLTVV.

This clonotype was seen a few times. The chain uses TRBV28 and TRBJ2-7, with D perhaps TRBD1 or TRBD2 (5 bases each). V was clipped by 5 bases and J by 2 bases, with 16 bases between them. CDR3 length: 15 amino acids. Germline values: CDR1 MDHEN, CDR2 SYDVKM. CDR3 nucleotides: TGTGCCAGCAGTAGGAGGCAGGGAATAACCTACGAGCAGTACTTC. Its translation is CASSRRQGITYEQYF.

The V and J genes are TRBV6-5 and TRBJ2-6; unclear D gene. The CDR3 is made up of 18 amino acids. V gave up 3 bases and J gave up 4 bases, with 19 bases separating them. Germline V gene sequence: CDR1 MNHEY, CDR2 SVGAGI. CDR3 in amino acids: CASSYFVGPASGANVLTF. In DNA form, the CDR3 reads TGTGCCAGCAGTTATTTCGTAGGTCCGGCCTCCGGGGCCAACGTCCTGACTTTC.

The gene calls are TRBV7-2 and TRBJ1-2; 8 bases fit TRBD1. After removal of 3 bases from V and 3 bases from J, the junction contained 3 bases not matched to a gene. CDR3 size: 14 residues. From germline, CDR1 is SGHTA and CDR2 FQGNSA. DNA of the CDR3: TGTGCCAGCAGCTTGACGACAGGGGACTATGGCTACACCTTC. Translated: CASSLTTGDYGYTF.

There are many counts of this clonotype. V is TRBV6-1 and J is TRBJ1-2; 8 nucleotides align to TRBD1. Germline V gene lookup returns CDR1 MNHNS and CDR2 SASEGT. The CDR3 totals 15 residues. J gave up 0 bases and V 3 bases, and 3 bases lay outside the gene matches. For the CDR3, the DNA is TGTGCCAGCAGTGATTGGACAGGGCCTAACTATGGCTACACCTTC. Translated, it gives CASSDWTGPNYGYTF.

This clonotype was seen a few times. The chain has TRBV29-1 and TRBJ2-1, with D perhaps TRBD1 or TRBD2 (5 bases each). Germline CDR1 is SQVTM and CDR2 is ANQGSEA. There are 12 residues in the CDR3. The V and J ends lost 8 bases and 9 bases respectively, with 17 bases between them. The CDR3 loop is CSLTSGRVEQFF. CDR3 sequence (DNA): TGCAGCCTAACGTCGGGGCGAGTTGAGCAGTTCTTC.

This clonotype was recorded a few times. The chain joins TRBV7-2 to TRBJ2-3, with unresolved D. Germline V lookup: CDR1 SGHTA, CDR2 FQGNSA. V lost 2 bases to trimming and J lost 4 bases, with 4 bases between them. CDR3 size: 12 residues. The CDR3 sequence is CASSLFADTQYF. DNA of the CDR3: TGTGCCAGCAGCTTATTCGCAGATACGCAGTATTTT.

This clonotype was recorded many times. The chain combines TRBV5-1 with TRBJ2-7; 11 bases are a match to TRBD2. Germline V lookup: CDR1 SGHRS, CDR2 YFSETQ. The V gene end was trimmed by 4 bases and the J gene end by 2 bases; junction bases not matched to a gene: 5. The CDR3 covers 15 residues. Here the CDR3 DNA reads TGCGCCAGCAGCGATGGGACTAGCGGACCCTACGAGCAGTACTTC. Translation gives CASSDGTSGPYEQYF.

This chain uses TRBV2 with TRBJ1-1; D uncertain. Trimming removed 7 bases from V and 8 bases from J, with 14 bases in between. Per the germline V gene, CDR1 is SNHLY and CDR2 is FYNNEI. This CDR3 contains 12 residues. The CDR3 nucleotides read TGTGCCAGCAATCCCCCTAGCGGAGAAGCTTTCTTT. Translation: CASNPPSGEAFF.

V gene TRBV28 combines with J gene TRBJ2-3, with no clear D. Germline V gene data show CDR1 as MDHEN and CDR2 as SYDVKM. V was clipped by 6 bases and J by 2 bases, with 6 bases between them. The CDR3 extends over 12 amino acids. DNA for the CDR3: TGTGCCAGCAGGGGAAACACAGATACGCAGTATTTT. This encodes CASRGNTDTQYF.

V gene TRBV6-1 combines with J gene TRBJ2-2; 7 positions agree with TRBD1. CDR1 and CDR2 from the germline V gene are MNHNS and SASEGT. The V segment lost 8 bases and the J segment 1 base; nucleotides outside the gene matches: 7. CDR3 size: 15 residues. In nucleotides, the CDR3 is TGTGCCAGCCGAAGGGGGCCAGAGAACACCGGGGAGCTGTTTTTT. Translation: CASRRGPENTGELFF.

This clonotype was seen ten or more times. The rearrangement uses TRBV5-1 and TRBJ1-1; 10 bases line up with TRBD1. CDR1 and CDR2 from the germline V gene are SGHRS and YFSETQ. The V segment lost 4 bases and the J segment 5 bases; nucleotides outside the gene matches: 8. CDR3 length: 15 amino acids. Here the CDR3 DNA reads TGCGCCAGCAGCCTTAATGGACAGGGGGGGACTGAAGCTTTCTTT. Translated: CASSLNGQGGTEAFF. Looking up the rest from reference TRBV5-1 and TRBJ1-1 gives the full variable domain: KAGVTQTPRYLIKTRGQQVTLSCSPISGHRSVSWYQQTPGQGLQFLFEYFSETQRNKGNFPGRFSGRQFSNSRSEMNVSTLELGDSALYLCASSLNGQGGTEAFFGQGTRLTVV.